The 30 T cell receptor beta chains below come from one sample, sequenced in a study of shared clonotypes between healthy human individuals. Profiled with immunoSEQ multiplex PCR; TCRdb holds only in-frame clones, not every one. Here the sample spans millions of clones, approximately 93% being singletons. Sequencing was done on a sample of naive CD4+ T cells from PBMCs. The subset is: CD45RA+ positively selected. All receptors derive from a man aged 18 to 30 in good health. Some clones in this sample may be carry-over from other donors' samples.

The CDR3: CATGRGGMYNEQFF. In DNA, the CDR3 is TGTGCCACTGGCCGTGGAGGTATGTACAATGAGCAGTTCTTC. This chain joins TRBV15 and TRBJ2-1; TRBD2 is a possible D gene (5 bases). This CDR3 comprises 14 residues. Looked up from germline, CDR1 is LNHNV and CDR2 is YYDKDF (reference sequence). Trimming took off 9 bases at V and 4 bases at J, with 16 bases between the two ends.

This chain joins TRBV5-1 and TRBJ1-1, with 9 positions matching TRBD1. With V trimmed by 4 bases and J by 1 base, 11 bases remained unmatched. Germline CDR1 is SGHRS and CDR2 is YFSETQ. CDR3 size: 17 residues. The CDR3 DNA follows: TGCGCCAGCAGCGCGGGTCACAGGGGGCGTGGGAACACTGAAGCTTTCTTT. Translating it yields CASSAGHRGRGNTEAFF. The full variable domain, with the rest looked up from reference TRBV5-1 and TRBJ1-1, is KAGVTQTPRYLIKTRGQQVTLSCSPISGHRSVSWYQQTPGQGLQFLFEYFSETQRNKGNFPGRFSGRQFSNSRSEMNVSTLELGDSALYLCASSAGHRGRGNTEAFFGQGTRLTVV.

The gene calls are TRBV28 and TRBJ1-1; no definite D call. Germline V CDR1 and CDR2: MDHEN, SYDVKM. The CDR3 totals 13 residues. V shed 6 bases and J shed 3 bases, with 11 bases lying between them. The CDR3 DNA reads as TGTGCCAGCAGCAACACATGGGACACTGAAGCTTTCTTT. This encodes CASSNTWDTEAFF.

The gene calls are TRBV5-4 and TRBJ2-2, with 10 positions matching TRBD2. The germline gives CDR1 SGHNT, CDR2 YYREEE (reference sequence). The CDR3 covers 17 residues. V shed 3 bases and J 8 bases; nucleotides not matched to a gene: 13. The CDR3: CASSSGGASGSLGELFF. The CDR3 nucleotides are TGTGCCAGCAGCTCGGGCGGGGCTAGCGGGAGTTTGGGGGAGCTGTTTTTT.

This sequence joins TRBV10-3 and TRBJ2-2; D might be TRBD1 (6 bases). V was clipped by 0 bases and J by 3 bases, with 11 bases between them. This CDR3 has 16 amino acids. Per the germline V gene, CDR1 is ENHRY and CDR2 is SYGVKD. The CDR3 spells CAISESTQGYTGELFF. CDR3 bases: TGTGCCATCAGTGAGTCAACACAGGGTTACACCGGGGAGCTGTTTTTT.

The chain couples TRBV18 to TRBJ1-5; possibly TRBD1 for D (5 bases). V shed 3 bases and J shed 4 bases, with 16 bases lying between them. CDR3 length equals 16 residues. Germline assignment: CDR1 KGHSH and CDR2 LQKENI. The CDR3 loop reads CASSPPGSGPNQPQHF. The CDR3 DNA follows: TGTGCCAGCTCACCCCCGGGCTCAGGGCCGAATCAGCCCCAGCATTTT. Combining the CDR3 with reference TRBV18 and TRBJ1-5 gives the whole variable domain NAGVMQNPRHLVRRRGQEARLRCSPMKGHSHVYWYRQLPEEGLKFMVYLQKENIIDESGMPKERFSAEFPKEGPSILRIQQVVRGDSAAYFCASSPPGSGPNQPQHFGDGTRLSIL.

CDR3: CASSLTGGAGANVLTF. CDR3 nucleotides: TGCGCCAGCAGCTTGACAGGGGGCGCTGGGGCCAACGTCCTGACTTTC. The chain links TRBV5-1 to TRBJ2-6, with 9 bases fitting TRBD1. Trimming cost V 1 base and J 2 bases; bases outside gene matches: 1. The CDR3 is 16 residues long. From germline, CDR1 is SGHRS and CDR2 YFSETQ.

The chain combines TRBV4-3 with TRBJ2-3; unclear D gene. The germline gives CDR1 LGHNA, CDR2 YSLEER. The CDR3 extends over 14 amino acids. The V gene lost 0 bases and the J gene lost 6 bases, with 10 bases spanning the gap. The CDR3, as DNA: TGCGCCAGCAGCCAAGATGCCGAACTGGATACGCAGTATTTT. The encoded protein is CASSQDAELDTQYF.

This chain connects TRBV28 to TRBJ1-1; D not resolved. V dropped 4 bases and J dropped 8 bases, with 14 bases sitting between them. The germline V gene encodes CDR1 MDHEN and CDR2 SYDVKM. The CDR3 totals 13 residues. The CDR3 protein is CASSSVKKAEAFF. CDR3 in DNA: TGTGCCAGCAGTTCCGTTAAAAAGGCGGAAGCTTTCTTT.

This clone has more than one count but fewer than ten. V and J are TRBV6-5 and TRBJ1-1; tentatively, D is TRBD1 (6 bases). The V gene lost 9 bases and the J gene lost 8 bases, with 22 bases spanning the gap. The CDR3 consists of 14 residues. Looked up from germline, CDR1 is MNHEY and CDR2 is SVGAGI. The CDR3 nucleotides read TGTGCCAGTCAGTATCAGGGGCTATCATCCGAAGCTTTCTTT. Amino acid sequence: CASQYQGLSSEAFF.

This rearrangement joins TRBV28 to TRBJ2-7, with D perhaps given as TRBD1 or TRBD2 (6 bases each). Trimming took off 8 bases at V and 0 bases at J, with 14 bases between the two ends. The CDR3 loop spans 14 amino acids. Germline values: CDR1 MDHEN, CDR2 SYDVKM. The CDR3 region is CASPWRGSSYEQYF. For the CDR3, the DNA is TGTGCCAGCCCCTGGAGGGGGAGCTCCTACGAGCAGTACTTC.

This clone was detected only once. The rearrangement links TRBV7-8 to TRBJ2-1; a weak D match, TRBD1 (6 bases). Germline V lookup: CDR1 SGHVS, CDR2 FQNEAQ. V lost 5 bases, J lost 10 bases, and 15 bases lay in between. CDR3 length equals 13 residues. The chain's CDR3 is CASSRSGAGEQFF. The CDR3 coding sequence is TGTGCCAGCAGCCGTTCAGGGGCCGGGGAGCAGTTCTTC.

The rearrangement uses TRBV7-9 and TRBJ2-7; 10 bases are a match to TRBD1. Trimming removed 4 bases from V and 2 bases from J; junction bases left unmatched: 11. Germline V gene lookup returns CDR1 SEHNR and CDR2 FQNEAQ (reference sequence). CDR3 size: 17 residues. Here the CDR3 DNA reads TGTGCCAGCAGCTCGTTTGGAGGGACAGGGGATCCCTACGAGCAGTACTTC. Protein sequence: CASSSFGGTGDPYEQYF.

The genes are TRBV29-1 and TRBJ2-5; TRBD1 aligns across 11 bases. The J call may be wrong; the DNA end is better matched by TRBJ2-7. The CDR3 extends over 13 amino acids. Per germline, CDR1 SQVTM and CDR2 ANQGSEA. CDR3 coding DNA: TGCAGCGTCCTGGGACAGGGGGACTACGAGCAGTACTTC. Translating gives CSVLGQGDYEQYF.

In nucleotides, the CDR3 is TGTGCCAGCAGTGAAACCGGGGGCACGGGAGGGTTATTAACTGCGCAGTATTTT. Encoded protein: CASSETGGTGGLLTAQYF. The chain employs TRBV6-1 and TRBJ2-3, with TRBD2 matching 8 bases. The CDR3 is made up of 18 amino acids. J gave up 10 bases and V 2 bases, and 20 bases lay outside the gene matches. The V gene's germline CDR1 is MNHNS and CDR2 SASEGT.

The rearrangement uses TRBV6-1 and TRBJ2-7, with 9 nucleotides matching TRBD2. After removal of 0 bases from V and 4 bases from J, the junction contained 7 bases not matched to a gene. The germline V gene has CDR1 MNHNS and CDR2 SASEGT. CDR3 length: 16 amino acids. The CDR3 sequence is CASSEAWVAGVYEQYF. Written as DNA, the CDR3 is TGTGCCAGCAGTGAAGCGTGGGTAGCGGGAGTTTACGAGCAGTACTTC.

The chain is built from TRBV7-3 and TRBJ2-3; 7 nucleotides align to TRBD1. With 5 bases clipped from V and 2 bases from J, the junction kept 10 bases outside the gene matches. This CDR3 contains 16 residues. CDR1 and CDR2 (germline): SGHTA, FQGTGA. Here the CDR3 reads CASSQLPGQPTDTQYF. In nucleotides, the CDR3 is TGTGCCAGCAGCCAACTCCCGGGACAGCCCACAGATACGCAGTATTTT.

The chain employs TRBV7-2 and TRBJ1-3; unclear D gene. In germline, CDR1 is SGHTA, CDR2 FQGNSA. CDR3 length equals 17 residues. V lost 2 bases, J lost 4 bases, and 18 bases lay in between. The CDR3 loop is CASSLLSGRSLGNTIYF. In nucleotides, the CDR3 is TGTGCCAGCAGCTTATTAAGTGGCAGATCATTAGGAAACACCATATATTTT.

The chain uses TRBV19 and TRBJ2-1, with 11 positions matching TRBD2. The V gene end was trimmed by 5 bases and the J gene end by 0 bases; junction bases not matched to a gene: 12. Germline lookup yields CDR1 LNHDA and CDR2 SQIVND (reference sequence). The CDR3 runs to 19 residues. This CDR3 reads CASSLRGTSGVSSYNEQFF. The CDR3 DNA is TGTGCCAGTAGTCTCCGAGGGACTAGCGGCGTAAGCTCCTACAATGAGCAGTTCTTC. Based on the CDR3 plus reference TRBV19 and TRBJ2-1, the full variable domain is DGGITQSPKYLFRKEGQNVTLSCEQNLNHDAMYWYRQDPGQGLRLIYYSQIVNDFQKGDIAEGYSVSREKKESFPLTVTSAQKNPTAFYLCASSLRGTSGVSSYNEQFFGPGTRLTVL.

The chain joins TRBV2 to TRBJ1-5, with D perhaps TRBD1 (6 bases). This CDR3 spans 13 amino acids. The ends were cut back, 7 bases at V and 4 bases at J, with 11 bases in the middle. Per the germline V gene, CDR1 is SNHLY and CDR2 is FYNNEI. Written as DNA, the CDR3 is TGTGCCAGCACCGCCCAGGGGAATCAGCCCCAGCATTTT. It yields the protein CASTAQGNQPQHF.

The CDR3 protein is CASSLGLGGYNEQFF. DNA for the CDR3: TGCGCCAGCAGCTTGGGACTAGGGGGCTACAATGAGCAGTTCTTC. This rearrangement joins TRBV5-1 to TRBJ2-1, with D possibly called TRBD1 or TRBD2 (6 bases each). The CDR3 has 15 amino acids. Germline values: CDR1 SGHRS, CDR2 YFSETQ. With 0 bases removed from V and 3 bases from J, the gap between germline ends came to 10 bases.

V gene TRBV5-1 combines with J gene TRBJ1-4; TRBD1 is a possible D gene (5 bases). Trimming pared 4 bases from V and 1 base from J, leaving 14 bases between. CDR1 and CDR2 (germline): SGHRS, YFSETQ. This CDR3 region has 16 residues. The CDR3 region has the DNA TGCGCCAGCAGCGGCCGGCAGGGAGGAACTAATGAAAAACTGTTTTTT. Protein: CASSGRQGGTNEKLFF.

The chain uses TRBV5-5 and TRBJ2-5; 9 nucleotides line up with TRBD2. Germline assignment: CDR1 SGHKS and CDR2 YYEKEE (reference sequence). V shed 6 bases, J shed 5 bases, and the junction held 8 bases outside the gene matches. The CDR3 is made up of 14 amino acids. The CDR3 coding sequence is TGTGCCAGCACCCAAGCGGGAGGAGAGGAGACCCAGTACTTC. Translation gives CASTQAGGEETQYF.

The rearrangement uses TRBV6-6 and TRBJ2-3; D uncertain. Trimming took off 6 bases at V and 6 bases at J, with 16 bases between the two ends. The germline CDR1 and CDR2 sequences are MNHNY and SVGAGI (reference sequence). The CDR3 sequence is 14 residues long. In DNA form, the CDR3 reads TGTGCCAGCAGCCCCGGGCCGGAAGGCGATACGCAGTATTTT. This codes for CASSPGPEGDTQYF.

The chain's CDR3 is CASSFWSGSFDIGELFF. CDR3 nucleotides: TGTGCCAGCAGCTTCTGGAGCGGGAGCTTCGACATCGGGGAGCTGTTTTTT. This chain joins TRBV5-4 and TRBJ2-2; TRBD2 matches 8 bases. The CDR3 is 17 residues long. The V and J ends lost 2 bases and 7 bases, in that order; junction bases with no gene match: 13. Germline values: CDR1 SGHNT, CDR2 YYREEE (reference sequence).

The V gene is TRBV4-2, the J gene TRBJ2-1; a weak D match, TRBD2 (5 bases). The CDR3 is made up of 16 amino acids. The V end lost 1 base, the J end lost 3 bases, and 13 bases lay between the germline ends. Germline CDR1 reads LGHNA; CDR2 reads YNFKEQ. The CDR3 region has the DNA TGTGCCAGCAGCCAAGTTGCGGGCTCCTACTACAATGAGCAGTTCTTC. Its protein is CASSQVAGSYYNEQFF.

About this clone itself: One base away lies a much larger clone, so this may be a sequencing read error. Other DNA variants within this sample encode the same CDR3. This chain links TRBV7-9 with TRBJ1-2, with TRBD1 matching 8 bases. Germline V lookup: CDR1 SEHNR, CDR2 FQNEAQ (reference sequence). V lost 1 base and J lost 2; bases outside the gene matches: 0. This CDR3 is built from 14 residues. The CDR3 bases are TGTGCCAGCAGCTTAGGACAGGGGAACTATGGCTACACCTTC. The encoded protein is CASSLGQGNYGYTF. The variable domain in full, completed from reference TRBV7-9 and TRBJ1-2, reads DTGVSQNPRHKITKRGQNVTFRCDPISEHNRLYWYRQTLGQGPEFLTYFQNEAQLEKSRLLSDRFSAERPKGSFSTLEIQRTEQGDSAMYLCASSLGQGNYGYTFGSGTRLTVV.

For this clone: This CDR3 is also generated by other DNA sequences in the sample. The rearrangement links TRBV5-1 to TRBJ2-7, with 7 bases aligning to TRBD1. CDR3 size: 12 residues. Losses at the gene ends were 0 bases for V and 7 bases for J; bases not matched to a gene: 1. In germline, CDR1 is SGHRS, CDR2 YFSETQ. For the CDR3, the DNA is TGCGCCAGCAGCTTGGACAGGGGTGAGCAGTACTTC. Residues: CASSLDRGEQYF.

The rearrangement uses TRBV6-6 and TRBJ2-4; possibly TRBD1 for D (6 bases). CDR3 length: 16 amino acids. V dropped 6 bases and J dropped 0 bases, with 15 bases sitting between them. Germline loops: CDR1 MNHNY, CDR2 SVGAGI (reference sequence). CDR3 amino acids: CASSLGQSIAKNIQYF. CDR3 in DNA: TGTGCCAGCAGCCTAGGACAGTCCATAGCCAAAAACATTCAGTACTTC.

The genes are TRBV29-1 and TRBJ1-2; D is perhaps TRBD1 (5 bases). The CDR3 sequence is 11 residues long. Germline CDR1 and CDR2: SQVTM and ANQGSEA. V dropped 7 bases and J dropped 8 bases, with 14 bases sitting between them. The CDR3 is CSATVFEGYTF. CDR3 DNA: TGCAGCGCGACAGTCTTCGAGGGCTACACCTTC.